Below are 20 T cell receptor beta chains sequenced from a single sample in a study of CD8+ T cells in alopecia areata. It was cDNA, reverse transcribed from extracted RNA, that served as the sequencing template. Sequencing used immunoSEQ multiplex PCR; TCRdb keeps in-frame clones, though not all of them. The sample contains under 350,000 clones, roughly 64% of which appear only once. The treatment is: oral pan-JAK inhibitor, 5-10 mg twice daily. This specimen was CD4+ T cells sorted from blood, taken at week 24, from a patient treated with tofacitinib. The receptors shown here come from a human donor with alopecia areata.

This chain links TRBV7-2 with TRBJ1-6; the D is unclear. This CDR3 spans 12 amino acids. Trimming pared 3 bases from V and 11 bases from J, leaving 8 bases between. Germline CDR1 is SGHTA and CDR2 is FQGNSA. CDR3 region: CASSFYGAPLHF. The DNA for the CDR3 is TGTGCCAGCAGCTTTTACGGAGCACCCCTCCACTTT. The full variable domain, rest sourced from reference TRBV7-2 and TRBJ1-6, is GAGVSQSPSNKVTEKGKDVELRCDPISGHTALYWYRQSLGQGLEFLIYFQGNSAPDKSGLPSDRFSAERTGGSVSTLTIQRTQQEDSAVYLCASSFYGAPLHFGNGTRLTVT.

The chain links TRBV7-9 to TRBJ1-5; 7 bases are shared with TRBD1. Per the germline V gene, CDR1 is SEHNR and CDR2 is FQNEAQ (reference sequence). V was clipped by 5 bases and J by 0 bases; unmatched bases: 7. The CDR3 loop spans 16 amino acids. CDR3 bases: TGTGCCAGCAGCCCTAGGGGGACAGATAGCAATCAGCCCCAGCATTTT. It specifies CASSPRGTDSNQPQHF.

V usage is TRBV5-1 and J usage is TRBJ2-1; tentatively, D is TRBD2 (5 bases). The CDR3 has 13 amino acids. Trimming left V 7 bases short and J 8 bases short, with 16 bases between. CDR1 is SGHRS and CDR2 is YFSETQ in the germline V gene. CDR3 residues: CASLRLAGDEQFF. The CDR3 DNA follows: TGCGCCAGCTTGAGGCTGGCGGGCGATGAGCAGTTCTTC.

This clone was counted a single time. The chain carries TRBV5-6 and TRBJ1-1; TRBD1 matches at 8 bases. Germline lookup yields CDR1 SGHDT and CDR2 YYEEEE. V lost 4 bases and J lost 3; bases outside the gene matches: 8. The CDR3 runs to 15 residues. CDR3 sequence reads: CASSAQGARYTEAFF. In DNA form, the CDR3 reads TGTGCCAGCAGCGCCCAGGGGGCGCGATACACTGAAGCTTTCTTT.

This clone was picked up a small number of times. The chain combines TRBV7-2 with TRBJ1-2, with TRBD1 identical over 8 bases. Germline CDR1 and CDR2: SGHTA and FQGNSA. The CDR3 has 14 amino acids. The J segment lost 4 bases and the V segment lost 3 bases, leaving 4 bases of the junction unmatched. The CDR3 is CASSLDRVAYGYTF. CDR3 bases: TGTGCCAGCAGCTTGGACAGGGTTGCCTATGGCTACACCTTC.

The rearrangement links TRBV7-8 to TRBJ2-5; possibly TRBD1 or TRBD2 for D (6 bases each). CDR1 and CDR2 (germline): SGHVS, FQNEAQ. The length of the CDR3 is 14 residues. Deletions cut 2 bases from V and 7 bases from J, with 14 bases between. This chain's CDR3 is CASSLRGVVSTQYF. The CDR3 DNA reads TGTGCCAGCAGCTTAAGGGGGGTAGTATCGACCCAGTACTTC.

The chain employs TRBV30 and TRBJ1-2; unclear D gene. The germline gives CDR1 GTSNPN, CDR2 SVGIG (reference sequence). The ends were cut back, 2 bases at V and 2 bases at J, with 9 bases in the middle. The CDR3 extends over 13 amino acids. For the CDR3, the DNA is TGTGCCTGGAGTACGCTACCAAACTATGGCTACACCTTC. Its translation is CAWSTLPNYGYTF.

This clone was found a few times. The chain combines TRBV28 with TRBJ1-2; D is perhaps TRBD1 (6 bases). CDR3 length: 14 residues. With 4 bases removed from V and 6 bases from J, the gap between germline ends came to 15 bases. Germline CDR1 reads MDHEN; CDR2 reads SYDVKM. The CDR3 here is CASSSPGRGHGYTF. The CDR3 DNA is TGTGCCAGCAGTTCCCCCGGGCGGGGGCATGGCTACACCTTC.

There are a few counts of this clone. The chain combines TRBV10-3 with TRBJ2-7; 11 bases map to TRBD1. V was pared by 0 bases and J by 2 bases, with 3 bases of the junction left unmatched. CDR3 length: 16 residues. Germline V CDR1 and CDR2: ENHRY, SYGVKD. This CDR3 is CAISESMDRGPYEQYF. The CDR3, as DNA: TGTGCCATCAGTGAGTCAATGGACAGGGGGCCCTACGAGCAGTACTTC.

The V gene is TRBV30, the J gene TRBJ1-1; unclear D gene. The CDR3 consists of 11 residues. The germline V gene has CDR1 GTSNPN and CDR2 SVGIG (reference sequence). V shed 5 bases and J shed 3 bases, with 7 bases lying between them. CDR3 nucleotides: TGTGCCTGGGCCCTACACACTGAAGCTTTCTTT. Protein product: CAWALHTEAFF.

The rearrangement links TRBV19 to TRBJ2-2; 9 bases are a match to TRBD1. The V gene end was trimmed by 7 bases and the J gene end by 2 bases; junction bases not matched to a gene: 5. Per the germline V gene, CDR1 is LNHDA and CDR2 is SQIVND (reference sequence). The CDR3 is 15 amino acids. The CDR3 DNA reads TGTGCCAGTATTCGGACAGGGGCAAACACCGGGGAGCTGTTTTTT. Translating it yields CASIRTGANTGELFF. Filled out from reference TRBV19 and TRBJ2-2, the complete variable domain reads DGGITQSPKYLFRKEGQNVTLSCEQNLNHDAMYWYRQDPGQGLRLIYYSQIVNDFQKGDIAEGYSVSREKKESFPLTVTSAQKNPTAFYLCASIRTGANTGELFFGEGSRLTVL.

This clone turned up a few times. At the DNA level, this CDR3 is encoded by other sequences in the same sample as well. This rearrangement joins TRBV30 to TRBJ2-3; D remains ambiguous. The CDR3 totals 13 residues. Germline V gene lookup returns CDR1 GTSNPN and CDR2 SVGIG (reference sequence). The ends were cut back, 0 bases at V and 1 base at J, with 5 bases in the middle. The DNA for the CDR3 is TGTGCCTGGAGTGTAAAGGGCACAGATACGCAGTATTTT. Its protein product is CAWSVKGTDTQYF. The variable domain in full, completed from reference TRBV30 and TRBJ2-3, reads SQTIHQWPATLVQPVGSPLSLECTVEGTSNPNLYWYRQAAGRGLQLLFYSVGIGQISSEVPQNLSASRPQDRQFILSSKKLLLSDSGFYLCAWSVKGTDTQYFGPGTRLTVL.

The J gene is TRBJ2-1, the V gene TRBV25-1, with TRBD2 identical over 8 bases. The CDR3 sequence is 14 residues long. Germline assignment: CDR1 MGHDK and CDR2 SYGVNS. With V trimmed by 5 bases and J by 4 bases, 4 bases remained unmatched. CDR3 sequence: CASSIAGNYNEQFF. DNA of the CDR3: TGTGCCAGCAGTATAGCGGGGAATTACAATGAGCAGTTCTTC.

V usage is TRBV29-1 and J usage is TRBJ1-5; TRBD1 matches at 8 bases. Trimming took 5 bases from V and 8 from J; bases not matched to a gene: 8. Germline CDR1 and CDR2: SQVTM and ANQGSEA. CDR3 length equals 13 residues. CDR3 in amino acids: CSVQNDRGKPQHF. The CDR3 nucleotides read TGCAGCGTTCAGAACGACAGGGGAAAGCCCCAGCATTTT.

V is TRBV28 and J is TRBJ1-5; 9 bases are shared with TRBD1. V gave up 7 bases and J gave up 6 bases; unmatched junction bases: 7. Per the germline V gene, CDR1 is MDHEN and CDR2 is SYDVKM. The CDR3 is made up of 14 amino acids. This chain's CDR3 is CASNPGTGSQPQHF. The CDR3 coding sequence is TGTGCCAGCAATCCCGGGACAGGGAGTCAGCCCCAGCATTTT.

This chain joins TRBV18 and TRBJ1-4, with D possibly TRBD1 on 6 matching bases. The ends were cut back, 2 bases at V and 8 bases at J, with 15 bases in the middle. The CDR3 covers 15 residues. Germline V gene data show CDR1 as KGHSH and CDR2 as LQKENI. The CDR3 loop is CASSPAAGAEEKLFF. The CDR3, as DNA: TGTGCCAGCTCACCAGCGGCAGGGGCGGAAGAAAAACTGTTTTTT. Using reference TRBV18 and TRBJ1-4 for the parts outside the CDR3, the full variable domain is NAGVMQNPRHLVRRRGQEARLRCSPMKGHSHVYWYRQLPEEGLKFMVYLQKENIIDESGMPKERFSAEFPKEGPSILRIQQVVRGDSAAYFCASSPAAGAEEKLFFGSGTQLSVL.

The chain couples TRBV28 to TRBJ1-1; 9 bases agree with TRBD1. CDR3 length equals 15 residues. Germline CDR1 MDHEN, CDR2 SYDVKM. Trimming at V came to 1 base and at J to 3 bases, leaving 3 bases not matched to a gene. Written as DNA, the CDR3 is TGTGCCAGCAGTTTATCGGGACAGGGTGACACTGAAGCTTTCTTT. Its protein product is CASSLSGQGDTEAFF.

V usage is TRBV30 and J usage is TRBJ2-1; 9 nucleotides match TRBD2. After removal of 1 base from V and 7 bases from J, the junction contained 11 bases not matched to a gene. The CDR3 is made up of 16 amino acids. The germline V gene has CDR1 GTSNPN and CDR2 SVGIG (reference sequence). The CDR3: CAWSGGLAGGLNEQFF. CDR3 DNA: TGTGCCTGGAGTGGCGGTCTCGCGGGGGGGCTTAATGAGCAGTTCTTC.

The chain couples TRBV5-1 to TRBJ2-2; 7 bases agree with TRBD1. Germline CDR1 is SGHRS and CDR2 is YFSETQ. The junction had 7 bases not matched to a gene; V was cut back by 4 bases and J by 4 bases. There are 15 residues in the CDR3. In nucleotides, the CDR3 is TGCGCCAGCAGCACCGACAGGGCTAGCACCGGGGAGCTGTTTTTT. It codes for CASSTDRASTGELFF.

This chain joins TRBV4-1 and TRBJ1-4; D gene ambiguous. CDR3 size: 13 residues. Trimming shortened V by 4 bases and J by 8 bases, and 11 bases separated the two germline ends. Germline V gene data show CDR1 as MGHRA and CDR2 as YSYEKL. The CDR3 spells CASSRVVGEKLFF. CDR3 in DNA: TGCGCCAGCAGCCGAGTCGTGGGGGAAAAACTGTTTTTT.